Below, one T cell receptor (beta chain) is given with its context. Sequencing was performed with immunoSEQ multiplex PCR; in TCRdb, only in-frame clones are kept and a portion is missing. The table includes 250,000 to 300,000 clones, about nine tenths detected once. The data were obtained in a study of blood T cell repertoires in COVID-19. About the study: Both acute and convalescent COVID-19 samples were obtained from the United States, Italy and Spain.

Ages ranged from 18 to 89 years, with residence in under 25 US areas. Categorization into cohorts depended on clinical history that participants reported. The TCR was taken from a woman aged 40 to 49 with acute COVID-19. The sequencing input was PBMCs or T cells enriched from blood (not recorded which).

This CDR3 is CASSQGTGTSYGYTF. CDR3 in DNA: TGTGCCAGCAGCCAGGGGACAGGGACCAGCTATGGCTACACCTTC. This chain uses TRBV7-2 with TRBJ1-2; 9 bases match TRBD1. Unmatched junction bases numbered 8, after V lost 5 bases and J lost 4 bases. Per the germline V gene, CDR1 is SGHTA and CDR2 is FQGNSA. This CDR3 has 15 residues.